This T cell receptor (beta chain) was identified in a study of blood T cell repertoires in COVID-19. In the study overall: Samples representing acute and convalescent COVID-19 were sourced from the United States, Italy and Spain. The cDNA or gDNA used as material had been derived from T cells, B-cell-depleted T cells, or PBMCs.

Authors' analysis steps: Reference gene primer amplification in the assay estimated nucleated cell counts. The repertoire was sequenced with immunoSEQ multiplex PCR; TCRdb's copy has only in-frame clones and lacks some. Clone size and the V and J calls come from that table; the DNA yielded D and trimming. The sample consists of 30,000 to 40,000 clones, more than 85% of them appearing once. J lost 4 bases, V lost 3 bases, and 2 bases had no gene match. CDR1 is KGHSH and CDR2 is LQKENI in the germline V gene. The CDR3 consists of 14 residues. The receptor's source is a man aged 70 or older with acute or convalescent COVID-19. The chain is built from TRBV18 and TRBJ1-1, with 10 nucleotides matching TRBD1. Source material: peripheral blood. The DNA of the CDR3 is TGTGCCAGCTCACCTGACAGGGGGCTCACTGAAGCTTTCTTT. The encoded protein is CASSPDRGLTEAFF.